This T cell receptor (beta chain) was observed in a study of control samples from healthy donors and cancer patients. Some clones are missing from TCRdb's copy, which holds only in-frame ones; the method was immunoSEQ multiplex PCR. Found here are about 150,000 clones, roughly 89% of them singletons; the top ten hold over 4.5%. The germline V gene has CDR1 SEHNR and CDR2 FQNEAQ (reference sequence). The CDR3 sequence is 14 residues long. Trimming removed 11 bases at V and 0 bases at J, with 17 bases between. The receptor was derived from a young man in good health. V is TRBV7-9 and J is TRBJ2-7, with D tentatively TRBD2 (6 bases). Sequencing used blood. CDR3 sequence reads: CAAGGLESSYEQYF. In DNA, the CDR3 is TGTGCCGCCGGAGGGTTGGAGAGCTCCTACGAGCAGTACTTC.